This T cell receptor (beta chain) is from a study of beta chain features in type 1 diabetes. Study information: The examined sorted cells totaled about 98 million across samples. Notes on the study in general: For TCRB rearrangement, an influence of HLA type remained unresolved here. For patients, the naive, central memory and Treg TCRB repertoires appeared more alike than for healthy donors.

This CDR3 region has 22 residues. J gave up 7 bases and V 0 bases, and 26 bases lay outside the gene matches. Germline CDR1 and CDR2: MNHNS and SASEGT. Sorted populations were all over 95% pure. The study reverse transcribed the entire isolated RNA, so it sequenced expressed TCRB transcripts. This table comes from immunoSEQ multiplex PCR, and its TCRdb copy is limited to in-frame clones, with some not included. The data contain under 950,000 clones, around a sixth of them singletons. As to this clone: Its antigen is unidentified.

Sequencing was performed on naive CD4+ T cells from blood. The origin of this receptor is a young woman in good health. V is TRBV6-1 and J is TRBJ2-1, with 8 bases that match TRBD2. The chain's CDR3 is CASSEALQWGFKSGSRMNEQFF. In nucleotides, the CDR3 is TGTGCCAGCAGTGAAGCGCTTCAATGGGGATTCAAAAGCGGGAGTAGAATGAATGAGCAGTTCTTC.